This T cell receptor (beta chain) derives from a study of cytomegalovirus exposure and HLA in healthy donors (dated by TCRdb to about 2017). A note on the overall study: According to a later analysis, the 120 or so validation repertoires were produced on the same platform as the approximately 610 repertoires of the first cohort. The study aimed to test whether signatures of past pathogen exposure could be identified by cataloging public T cell receptors. The study combined high-throughput TCR immunosequencing, statistical association of individual TCRs with disease status, and machine learning to predict cytomegalovirus infection status. Besides the first cohort of under 700 subjects, a separate validation cohort made up of roughly 120 different subjects was used. Overall study outcomes, separate from this receptor: The study gave a list of under 200 TCR beta chains associated with cytomegalovirus. The validation cohort had no HLA typing available for a later analysis, so co-occurrence within that cohort was assessed over all 120 or so repertoires. The authors suggested that the approach could potentially be extended to other disease states and immunological phenotypes. The classifier was reported to diagnose cytomegalovirus status with high specificity and sensitivity in both the original cohort and the validation cohort. Most TCR sequences were observed very rarely across donors, whereas some public TCRs were present in many individuals. In a later analysis, TCRs clustered in the first cohort were found to also tend to co-occur in the 110 or so validation repertoires, with 94% of cluster scores above 0. A few of the identified cytomegalovirus-associated TCR beta chains were confirmed in vitro to be specific for cytomegalovirus antigens.

Libraries were constructed by the immunoSEQ multiplex PCR assay. The authors' pipeline ran thus. A statistical classification framework was built for diagnosing cytomegalovirus status from the catalog of TCR beta chain sequences. TCRdb's version of the immuneACCESS table is confined to in-frame rearrangements and falls short of the full clone set. An unresolved V gene accounts for under half of the shortfall where checked; the remainder is of unknown origin. V, J and clone size are taken as reported in that table, and D and trimming were inferred from the DNA itself. The sample table holds some 110,000 clones, of which around 94% were seen once. 1% to 1.5% of the sample goes to the ten largest clones. For this clone: What antigen it recognizes has not been identified. No base-level quality is on record; no much larger clone is a single base apart.

The donors belonged to the validation cohort of roughly 120 subjects, which was separate from the roughly 700-subject first cohort. CDR1 SGDLS and CDR2 YYNGEE are derived from the germline V gene. Trimming takes 0 bases from V and 5 bases from J, and the germline ends sit 12 bases apart. The CDR3 measures 15 amino acids from cysteine to phenylalanine. The retained sequence is limited to the CDR3, 45 bases, with the frame set at the first base. The receptor chain draws on TRBV9 and TRBJ2-1; TRBD2 is a possible D gene, resting on 6 matching bases. This receptor was identified in a woman aged 18-35 years in good health and CMV-seronegative. Source material: PBMCs. The CDR3 region has the sequence CASSVARDSHNEQFF. The bases read TGTGCCAGCAGCGTAGCTCGGGACTCACACAATGAGCAGTTCTTC.